Sequencing of this T cell receptor (beta chain) was carried out in a study of Ad26.COV2.S vaccination and SARS-CoV-2 variants (TCRdb year 2021). Turning to the overall study: Donors in the vaccine arm were drawn from COV1001, a multicentre, randomized, double-blind, placebo-controlled phase I-IIa trial testing Ad26.COV2.S in healthy adults. Investigators remained blinded to trial group allocation during experiments and outcome assessment. A total of around 32 samples were included in the TCR-sequenced set, comprising roughly 20 Ad26.COV2.S vaccine recipients, 5 placebo recipients and 8 SARS-CoV-2 convalescent individuals. Participants in the trial were split at random into five groups of five each, receiving low-dose or high-dose Ad26.COV2.S once or twice, or else placebo on both occasions. The specificity and breadth of SARS-CoV-2-reactive T cell receptors after Ad26.COV2.S vaccination were assessed by TCRbeta repertoire sequencing. Dosing of Ad26.COV2.S was intramuscular, at either 5x10^10 or 1x10^11 viral particles, delivered as one shot or as two shots spaced 56 days apart. What the study reported, not specific to this receptor: It was noted by the authors that total T cell responses may have been underestimated by the TCR breadth and depth analyses. Comparable non-spike TCR breadth was observed between vaccine and placebo recipients, consistent with only spike being contained in the vaccine. After vaccination, spike-specific CD8+ and CD4+ T cell responses were reported to show substantial breadth. The study was not powered to compare responses between vaccine doses or regimens. Higher spike-specific TCR breadth was observed in Ad26.COV2.S recipients than in placebo recipients (P = 0.0014).

The immunoSEQ Assay was used to sequence TCRbeta CDR3 regions. After extraction, genomic DNA underwent amplification by bias-controlled multiplex PCR, followed by high-throughput sequencing. The original methods were these. Collapsing and filtering of sequences were performed to quantify the absolute abundance of each unique TCRbeta CDR3 region. T cell fraction was estimated by normalizing TCRbeta template counts to usable DNA, which was measured by amplifying reference genes present in all nucleated cells. Repertoire TCRs were annotated as SARS-CoV-2-specific by exact matching of V gene, CDR3 amino acid sequence and J gene to a known reactive TCR set. The reference SARS-CoV-2 TCR set was derived from MIRA and filtered for enrichment in COVID-19-positive ImmuneCODE repertoires, a step that removed public or cross-reactive TCRs. Using the MIRA antigens, annotated TCRs were further analysed by specific ORF or by position within an ORF. Breadth was defined as the number of annotated unique rearrangements divided by the total number of unique productive rearrangements, and depth was defined as the summed frequency of the annotated unique rearrangements. Two-sided Wilcoxon rank-sum tests were used to compare TCR breadth between groups. Not all clones reach the TCRdb copy of this immuneACCESS table, which keeps in-frame sequences only. Checked studies attribute under half of the gap to unresolved V genes and leave the rest unexplained. V and J calls and clone size are given by that table; D and trimming were obtained from the DNA. The sample contains under 550,000 clones, around 90% of them found a single time. The ten largest account for 12% of the sample.

The treatment or condition tag for this specimen amounts to: about 20 received Ad26.COV2.S at low or high dose, single or two shots; a few received placebo; per-sample allocation not given. Repertoires of vaccine and placebo recipients were sequenced from samples taken on day 63 after the first injection. Cohort 1b enrolled about two dozen adults aged 18-55 years at a single site in Boston, USA, between 29 July and 7 August 2020. As a vaccine, Ad26.COV2.S was a replication-incompetent adenovirus type 26 vector that expressed a prefusion-stabilized SARS-CoV-2 spike protein derived from the original Wuhan strain. On this clone itself: The antigen it recognizes is unknown. No much larger clonotype is one base removed from it; base qualities were not supplied.

V is cut by 1 base and J by 7 bases, and the space between the germline ends is 11 bases. The CDR3 starts with the cysteine, ends with the phenylalanine, and has 13 residues. CDR3 DNA is the only sequence kept; it has 39 bases, read in frame from the first base. From a lookup of the germline V gene, CDR1 and CDR2 are SGHRS and YFSETQ. This TCR was sampled from a person aged 18 to 65 who received the Ad26.COV2.S COVID-19 vaccine or a placebo. The specimen was peripheral blood, collected in a trial of Ad26.COV2.S vaccine versus placebo. The chain is assembled from TRBV5-1 and TRBJ1-2; possibly the D gene is TRBD1, per 5 matching bases. The DNA sequence is TGCGCCAGCAGCTTGCAAGGGGACCGTGGCTACACCTTC. Translated, this gives CASSLQGDRGYTF.